The T cell receptor (beta chain) under discussion was sequenced for a study of early T cells in non-severe SARS-CoV-2 infection. The wider study: Sequencing was performed on bulk RNA from unsorted whole blood, leaving chains unpaired.

Trimming pared 0 bases from V and 3 bases from J, leaving 10 bases between. The CDR3 runs to 15 residues. The V gene's germline CDR1 is SGDLS and CDR2 YYNGEE. Regarding the study as a whole: Sequences matched to VDJdb favored anti-spike CD8 responses, while private and CD4 specificities were missed.

In the library, individual cDNA molecules carried attached unique molecular identifiers. One entry per CDR3 protein results from TCRdb running MiXCR on the 5' RACE reads. The table records tens of thousands of distinct CDR3 sequences, less than 7% of them present only once. This clonotype was picked up many times. The antigen remains undetermined. This receptor was taken from an adult who was a healthcare worker with PCR-confirmed SARS-CoV-2 infection or an uninfected control (not recorded which). The rearrangement joins TRBV9 to TRBJ1-5, with D unresolved. The specimen sequenced was whole blood. The DNA of the CDR3 is TGTGCCAGCAGCGTAGGAGGTGCTATCAATCAGCCCCAGCATTTT. As protein: CASSVGGAINQPQHF.